This T cell receptor beta chain was sequenced during a study of shared clonotypes between healthy human individuals. Whole-study findings and limits: As a rule, naive subsets had a larger estimated richness than memory subsets.

As concerns this clone: What it recognizes is unknown.

Several immunoSEQ plates received, in even portions, the genomic DNA of each subset. Some clones are missing from TCRdb's copy, which holds only in-frame ones; the method was immunoSEQ multiplex PCR. The sample has under 550,000 clones; 90% to 96% are singletons. Germline CDR1 is SGHNT and CDR2 is YENEEA. Unmatched junction bases numbered 14, after V lost 1 base and J lost 4 bases. The length of the CDR3 is 18 residues. CD4+ cells underwent separation, giving CD45RA+ naive and CD45RA-negative memory subsets. The chain couples TRBV11-3 to TRBJ2-7, with 9 bases that match TRBD2. This sequence was found in a woman in her 30s in good health. The specimen was naive CD4+ T cells sorted from blood. Regarding subset: CD45RA+ positively selected. CDR3 DNA: TGTGCCAGCAGCTTAGGGATTAGCGGGAGCCTCTCCAGGTACGAGCAGTACTTC. Protein sequence: CASSLGISGSLSRYEQYF.